This T cell receptor (beta chain) was identified during a study of OX40 agonist ivuxolimab in advanced cancers. In the study overall: Under the entry rules, prior anti-PD-1, anti-PD-L1 or anti-CTLA-4 therapy was allowed, and 40% had some.

Anyone with autoimmune disease history or systemic immunosuppression was excluded. Samples of blood were obtained at baseline, on cycle 4 day 1, and on cycle 7 day 1. TCRdb's table, derived via immunoSEQ multiplex PCR, lists solely in-frame clones and lacks some. The data show fewer than 100,000 clones, with 70% to 90% seen just once and over 10% held by the top ten. The receptor's source is an adult with an advanced solid tumor such as melanoma, head and neck, liver or kidney cancer. The specimen was CD4+ or CD8+ T cells sorted from blood, collected in a trial of the OX40 agonist ivuxolimab.

CDR3 loop: CASSVGGDSVYEQYF. CDR3 DNA: TGTGCCAGCAGCGTAGGGGGGGACAGTGTTTACGAGCAGTACTTC. The V and J genes are TRBV11-2 and TRBJ2-7; D is possibly TRBD1 or TRBD2 (7 bases each). The CDR3 contains 15 residues. The V end was cut by 5 bases, the J end by 4 bases, with 18 bases between. Germline assignment: CDR1 SGHAT and CDR2 FQNNGV.